The sequence of this T cell receptor beta chain was determined in a study of cytomegalovirus exposure and HLA in healthy donors. PCR was performed using 60 Vbeta and 13 Jbeta primers. Repertoires were generated with immunoSEQ multiplex PCR, while TCRdb's copy carries only in-frame clones and drops some. In all, the sample yields more than 90,000 clones. Trimming removed 2 bases from V and 6 bases from J, with 9 bases in between. The CDR3 is made up of 13 amino acids. Germline assignment: CDR1 SGHNT and CDR2 YYREEE (reference sequence). This clonotype was sampled from a man aged 35-49 years in good health and CMV-seropositive. Sequencing used PBMCs. The chain has TRBV5-4 and TRBJ2-1; D is uncertain. The CDR3 sequence: CASSFSFSNEQFF. In nucleotides, the CDR3 is TGTGCCAGCAGCTTTAGTTTTAGCAATGAGCAGTTCTTC.